Each of the 8 T cell receptor beta chains below was sequenced from the same sample in a study of regulatory T cells in long-lasting Graves disease. Described time point: persistent/refractory GD, antithyroid drugs over 5 years with positive TRAb. Scientists built the TCR library using RNA that was extracted from PBMCs. Both iRepertoire HTBI primers and Arm-PCR of CDR3 regions were used to build the TCR beta libraries. TCRdb processed the multiplex PCR reads anew with MiXCR; each CDR3 protein has one entry. The table includes 650,000 to 700,000 distinct CDR3 sequences, around 30% detected once. Here the sequenced sample was peripheral blood mononuclear cells (PBMCs), taken when the disease was refractory, from a patient treated with antithyroid drugs. These receptors originate from a female donor with Graves disease.

The chain joins TRBV20-1 to TRBJ2-7; D ambiguous. Between the trimmed V and J ends, which lost 4 bases and 5 bases, there was a span of 15 bases. Germline V lookup: CDR1 DFQATT, CDR2 SNEGSKA (reference sequence). The CDR3 sequence is 13 residues long. CDR3 sequence (DNA): TGCAGTGCTATAATAGGAGCAGCCGACGAGCAGTACTTC. Encoded protein: CSAIIGAADEQYF.

In this sample, this clonotype turned up many times. This sequence joins TRBV28 and TRBJ1-1, with D perhaps matching TRBD1 (5 bases). Germline CDR1 reads MDHEN; CDR2 reads SYDVKM. This CDR3 region has 15 residues. The V end lost 5 bases, the J end lost 1 base, and 14 bases lay between the germline ends. The CDR3 loop is CASSPPGTGNTEAFF. CDR3 sequence (DNA): TGTGCCAGCAGTCCACCCGGGACTGGGAACACTGAAGCTTTCTTT.

This clonotype was seen a handful of times. The rearrangement uses TRBV19 and TRBJ1-2; 9 bases map to TRBD1. The CDR3 covers 16 residues. The V gene's germline CDR1 is LNHDA and CDR2 SQIVND (reference sequence). The V segment lost 7 bases and the J segment 4 bases; nucleotides outside the gene matches: 13. The CDR3 nucleotides are TGTGCCAGTACTCCAGACCCGGGGACAGGGTTCTATGGCTACACCTTC. The encoded protein is CASTPDPGTGFYGYTF.

The chain carries TRBV6-1 and TRBJ2-7; TRBD2 matches 7 bases. Germline lookup yields CDR1 MNHNS and CDR2 SASEGT. V gave up 2 bases and J gave up 3 bases; unmatched junction bases: 7. The CDR3 extends over 15 amino acids. The CDR3 nucleotides are TGTGCCAGCAGTGAATTCCTAGCGGAGGGCTACGAGCAGTACTTC. It encodes CASSEFLAEGYEQYF.

This clonotype was counted between two and nine times. The genes are TRBV5-1 and TRBJ2-2, with D unclear. V lost 1 base to trimming and J lost 4 bases, with 5 bases between them. The CDR3 is 13 amino acids. The germline V gene has CDR1 SGHRS and CDR2 YFSETQ. CDR3 DNA sequence: TGCGCCAGCAGCTTGATGAGCACCGGGGAGCTGTTTTTT. This codes for CASSLMSTGELFF.

The rearrangement uses TRBV5-1 and TRBJ1-3; 7 positions agree with TRBD1. This CDR3 is 14 amino acids long. CDR1 is SGHRS, CDR2 YFSETQ, per germline. The trim removed 4 bases at V and 4 bases at J, leaving 5 bases unmatched. CDR3 DNA: TGCGCCAGCAGCCTCAGACAGGGAGGAAACACCATATATTTT. The encoded protein is CASSLRQGGNTIYF.

Remarks on this clonotype: Compared with germline, one end of the junction differs, possibly owing to a read error. This chain uses TRBV6-1 with TRBJ1-5, with D perhaps matching TRBD1 (5 bases). Germline-derived CDR1 and CDR2 are MNHNS and SASEGT. The CDR3 covers 17 residues. CDR3 loop: CAGSEAWQGRGNQPQHF. The CDR3 DNA reads as TGTGCCGGCAGTGAAGCGTGGCAGGGTAGGGGCAATCAGCCCCAGCATTTT.

Many counts were recorded for this clonotype. Germline is not matched at one junction end, which may reflect a read error. The chain employs TRBV5-1 and TRBJ1-1; D ambiguous. The CDR3 consists of 14 residues. Germline V gene sequence: CDR1 SGHRS, CDR2 YFSETQ. The CDR3, as DNA: TGTGCCAGCAGTTTGGCGGGTATTGGGACTGAAGCTTTCTTT. Residues: CASSLAGIGTEAFF.